The T cell receptor beta chain under discussion was sequenced for a study of blood T cell repertoires in COVID-19. Across the study: T cells, B-cell-depleted T cells, or PBMCs supplied cDNA or gDNA.

While infection was still active, Seattle patients were enrolled and then followed longitudinally. Libraries were prepared by immunoSEQ multiplex PCR; TCRdb keeps only in-frame clonotypes and omits some of them. Here the sample spans fewer than 700,000 clones, less than 90% being singletons. CDR3 length: 13 residues. V shed 6 bases and J shed 2 bases, with 10 bases lying between them. CDR1 and CDR2 from the germline V gene are SNHLY and FYNNEI. Specimen: peripheral blood. This receptor was obtained from a woman between 45 and 65 years old with COVID-19, enrolled during active disease. V gene TRBV2 combines with J gene TRBJ1-2; D is perhaps TRBD1 (6 bases). The DNA of the CDR3 is TGTGCCAGCAGCCGGACAGCGAACTATGGCTACACCTTC. Its translation is CASSRTANYGYTF.